Following are 26 T cell receptor beta chains from one sample sequenced in a study of radiotherapy plus CTLA-4 blockade in lung cancer. Clones were read by immunoSEQ multiplex PCR, and TCRdb kept only the in-frame ones, dropping some. The data contain about 80,000 clones, about 78% of them singletons. The sample here was peripheral blood, taken from a patient treated with radiotherapy plus ipilimumab. These receptors originate from a human donor with non-small cell lung cancer whose response to radiotherapy plus ipilimumab could not be evaluated. Some clones in this sample may be carry-over from other donors' samples.

This clone is a singleton in its sample. The rearrangement links TRBV28 to TRBJ2-3; 8 positions match TRBD2. The CDR3 totals 16 residues. CDR1 and CDR2 (germline): MDHEN, SYDVKM. Trimming cost V 6 bases and J 7 bases; bases outside gene matches: 15. CDR3 amino acids: CASRWESGGGVNTQYF. The CDR3 DNA is TGTGCCAGCAGGTGGGAGAGCGGGGGCGGGGTCAATACGCAGTATTTT. The whole variable domain, filled in from reference TRBV28 and TRBJ2-3, reads DVKVTQSSRYLVKRTGEKVFLECVQDMDHENMFWYRQDPGLGLRLIYFSYDVKMKEKGDIPEGYSVSREKKERFSLILESASTNQTSMYLCASRWESGGGVNTQYFGPGTRLTVL.

The chain employs TRBV6-5 and TRBJ2-3, with TRBD2 as a possible D gene (5 bases). This CDR3 spans 14 amino acids. Trimming took off 4 bases at V and 3 bases at J, with 11 bases between the two ends. The V gene's germline CDR1 is MNHEY and CDR2 SVGAGI. The CDR3 loop is CASSLMGGTDTQYF. CDR3 coding DNA: TGTGCCAGCAGTTTAATGGGCGGGACAGATACGCAGTATTTT.

The V call is TRBV5-1, the J call TRBJ1-1; 9 nucleotides align to TRBD1. Germline CDR1 SGHRS, CDR2 YFSETQ. The CDR3 runs to 18 residues. The V segment lost 0 bases and the J segment 1 base; nucleotides outside the gene matches: 10. In DNA, the CDR3 is TGCGCCAGCAGCTTGGCCCCCGGGACAGGGTTCGGGAACACTGAAGCTTTCTTT. This encodes CASSLAPGTGFGNTEAFF.

The chain recombines TRBV14 with TRBJ1-4; D gene uncertain. CDR3 length: 16 residues. Germline V gene sequence: CDR1 SGHDN, CDR2 FVKESK. Trimming cost V 1 base and J 8 bases, with 17 bases left between them. The DNA of the CDR3 is TGTGCCAGCAGCCAAGGAGGGAGTGGCTCCTCGGAAAAACTGTTTTTT. This sequence encodes CASSQGGSGSSEKLFF.

This clone has just a few counts. CDR3 nucleotide sequence: TGTGCCAGCGAAAGGGGCACTTATAGCAATCAGCCCCAGCATTTT. This codes for CASERGTYSNQPQHF. This chain links TRBV6-1 with TRBJ1-5; tentatively, D is TRBD1 (5 bases). Trimming removed 8 bases from V and 0 bases from J, with 14 bases in between. This CDR3 spans 15 amino acids. Looked up from germline, CDR1 is MNHNS and CDR2 is SASEGT.

This clone showed up just a few times. The chain has TRBV18 and TRBJ1-6; D not certain. There are 15 residues in the CDR3. V lost 6 bases and J 0 bases, leaving 9 bases between the germline ends. Germline V gives CDR1 KGHSH, CDR2 LQKENI. The CDR3 is CASSMRSSYNSPLHF. The CDR3 coding sequence is TGTGCCAGCTCGATGAGGAGCTCCTATAATTCACCCCTCCACTTT.

V and J are TRBV9 and TRBJ2-3; D perhaps matches TRBD1 (6 bases). Trimming removed 0 bases from V and 1 base from J, with 9 bases in between. Germline V gene lookup returns CDR1 SGDLS and CDR2 YYNGEE. The CDR3 sequence is 15 residues long. The CDR3 coding sequence is TGTGCCAGCAGCGTAGAACCAGGGGGCACAGATACGCAGTATTTT. Its protein is CASSVEPGGTDTQYF.

Remarks on this clone: The same CDR3 also results from other DNA sequences found in this sample. The CDR3 is CASRNDRAVLTGELFF. CDR3 nucleotide sequence: TGTGCCAGCAGAAACGACAGGGCTGTTTTAACCGGGGAGCTGTTTTTT. This chain links TRBV2 with TRBJ2-2; 7 bases fit TRBD1. The CDR3 has 16 residues. CDR1 SNHLY and CDR2 FYNNEI come from the germline V gene. Germline trimming cut 6 bases from V and 5 bases from J; bases unmatched to any gene: 12.

The J gene is TRBJ2-7, the V gene TRBV10-3; 7 bases match TRBD1. Trimming took 0 bases from V and 5 from J; bases not matched to a gene: 1. CDR1 ENHRY and CDR2 SYGVKD come from the germline V gene. This CDR3 comprises 13 residues. The DNA for the CDR3 is TGTGCCATCAGTGAGTCGACAGGGAACGAGCAGTACTTC. It translates to CAISESTGNEQYF.

CDR3 coding DNA: TGTGCCAGCTCGGGGACAGCTAAACAAGAGACCCAGTACTTC. Protein sequence: CASSGTAKQETQYF. The V and J genes are TRBV18 and TRBJ2-5; 7 bases align to TRBD1. Germline-derived CDR1 and CDR2 are KGHSH and LQKENI. The length of the CDR3 is 14 residues. J gave up 2 bases and V 6 bases, and 6 bases lay outside the gene matches. Full variable domain (outside the CDR3, taken from reference TRBV18 and TRBJ2-5): NAGVMQNPRHLVRRRGQEARLRCSPMKGHSHVYWYRQLPEEGLKFMVYLQKENIIDESGMPKERFSAEFPKEGPSILRIQQVVRGDSAAYFCASSGTAKQETQYFGPGTRLLVL.

The chain joins TRBV28 to TRBJ1-2; D is uncertain. Germline V gene sequence: CDR1 MDHEN, CDR2 SYDVKM. This CDR3 region has 13 residues. V was cut by 3 bases and J by 2 bases, with 7 bases left in between. The CDR3 DNA reads as TGTGCCAGCAGTTTCAACAGCAACTATGGCTACACCTTC. Its translation is CASSFNSNYGYTF.

With regard to this clone: This same CDR3 is encoded by further DNA sequences in the sample. V gene TRBV6-5 combines with J gene TRBJ1-2; TRBD1 matches 11 bases. Per the germline V gene, CDR1 is MNHEY and CDR2 is SVGAGI. V lost 5 bases and J lost 4; bases outside the gene matches: 3. This CDR3 has 14 amino acids. The CDR3 DNA sequence: TGTGCCAGCAGTGGGACAGGGGGTCCCTATGGCTACACCTTC. Its protein product is CASSGTGGPYGYTF.

The rearrangement links TRBV30 to TRBJ1-6; D not resolved. Germline lookup yields CDR1 GTSNPN and CDR2 SVGIG (reference sequence). The CDR3 contains 12 residues. Trimming took off 0 bases at V and 9 bases at J, with 6 bases between the two ends. The CDR3 reads CAWSVQVSPLHF. CDR3 in DNA: TGTGCCTGGAGTGTACAAGTTTCACCCCTCCACTTT.

The chain uses TRBV5-1 and TRBJ1-1, with no clear D. With 3 bases removed from V and 1 base from J, the gap between germline ends came to 16 bases. The CDR3 consists of 16 residues. The germline gives CDR1 SGHRS, CDR2 YFSETQ. The CDR3: CASSSYSGERNTEAFF. In DNA form, the CDR3 reads TGCGCCAGCAGCTCGTATTCAGGCGAACGGAACACTGAAGCTTTCTTT. Looking up the rest from reference TRBV5-1 and TRBJ1-1 gives the full variable domain: KAGVTQTPRYLIKTRGQQVTLSCSPISGHRSVSWYQQTPGQGLQFLFEYFSETQRNKGNFPGRFSGRQFSNSRSEMNVSTLELGDSALYLCASSSYSGERNTEAFFGQGTRLTVV.

This clone was seen a single time. The rearrangement joins TRBV5-6 to TRBJ1-1; 9 bases are a match to TRBD1. This CDR3 region has 15 residues. Germline CDR1 SGHDT, CDR2 YYEEEE. Unmatched junction bases numbered 5, after V lost 0 bases and J lost 5 bases. CDR3 in amino acids: CASSLGDREWTEAFF. CDR3 bases: TGTGCCAGCAGCTTGGGGGACAGGGAGTGGACTGAAGCTTTCTTT.

The V and J genes are TRBV11-2 and TRBJ2-7; possible D gene TRBD2, 6 bases. This CDR3 region has 13 residues. Trimming removed 3 bases at V and 2 bases at J, with 8 bases between. Looked up from germline, CDR1 is SGHAT and CDR2 is FQNNGV. The CDR3 DNA follows: TGTGCCAGCAGCTTTGCGGGGACCTACGAGCAGTACTTC. Its protein product is CASSFAGTYEQYF. Filled out from reference TRBV11-2 and TRBJ2-7, the complete variable domain reads EAGVAQSPRYKIIEKRQSVAFWCNPISGHATLYWYQQILGQGPKLLIQFQNNGVVDDSQLPKDRFSAERLKGVDSTLKIQPAKLEDSAVYLCASSFAGTYEQYFGPGTRLTVT.

The V gene is TRBV5-4, the J gene TRBJ1-2, with a possible D match to TRBD1 (5 bases). Trimming shortened V by 7 bases and J by 2 bases, and 12 bases separated the two germline ends. Germline values: CDR1 SGHNT, CDR2 YYREEE (reference sequence). This CDR3 has 13 residues. DNA of the CDR3: TGTGCCAGCCGCCCCGGGGGGAACTATGGCTACACCTTC. Its translation: CASRPGGNYGYTF.

This sequence joins TRBV6-1 and TRBJ1-6; D is undetermined. Germline V lookup: CDR1 MNHNS, CDR2 SASEGT. This CDR3 comprises 11 residues. Trimming stripped 6 bases from V and 14 bases from J, with 11 bases between. As DNA, the CDR3 is TGTGCCAGCAGCCCGGCGGGAGCCCTCCACTTT. It specifies CASSPAGALHF.

The V and J genes are TRBV5-1 and TRBJ2-7; TRBD1 might be the D (6 bases). Trimming removed 1 base from V and 3 bases from J, with 11 bases in between. Germline-derived CDR1 and CDR2 are SGHRS and YFSETQ. The CDR3 is 14 amino acids. DNA of the CDR3: TGCGCCAGCAGCTTGACATTACAGGGCTACGAGCAGTACTTC. Protein product: CASSLTLQGYEQYF. Looking up the rest from reference TRBV5-1 and TRBJ2-7 gives the full variable domain: KAGVTQTPRYLIKTRGQQVTLSCSPISGHRSVSWYQQTPGQGLQFLFEYFSETQRNKGNFPGRFSGRQFSNSRSEMNVSTLELGDSALYLCASSLTLQGYEQYFGPGTRLTVT.

V and J are TRBV11-1 and TRBJ2-5; D possibly corresponds to TRBD1 (6 bases). This CDR3 has 14 residues. V was pared by 5 bases and J by 5 bases, with 15 bases between. Germline CDR1 reads SGHAT; CDR2 reads FQDESV (reference sequence). CDR3 sequence reads: CASSPLTGRETQYF. The CDR3 nucleotides read TGTGCCAGCAGCCCCTTAACAGGGCGGGAGACCCAGTACTTC.

The chain uses TRBV7-8 and TRBJ1-3, with a weak D call TRBD1 (6 bases). Trimming took 1 base from V and 0 from J, leaving 13 bases between them. The CDR3 is made up of 17 amino acids. Germline V gene data show CDR1 as SGHVS and CDR2 as FQNEAQ. In DNA form, the CDR3 reads TGTGCCAGCAGCTTAGATAGCTTGGGGGCCTCTGGAAACACCATATATTTT. Its translation: CASSLDSLGASGNTIYF.

The rearrangement uses TRBV7-8 and TRBJ2-1, with 8 bases fitting TRBD1. Germline CDR1 and CDR2: SGHVS and FQNEAQ. The CDR3 loop spans 14 amino acids. V trimming: 1 base; J trimming: 9 bases; junction bases outside the gene matches: 5. In DNA form, the CDR3 reads TGTGCCAGCAGCTTAGGACAGGGGTCCGTTGAGCAGTTCTTC. Protein product: CASSLGQGSVEQFF.

Here the CDR3 reads CASRLLPDSNQPQHF. In nucleotides, the CDR3 is TGTGCCAGCAGACTTCTACCCGATAGCAATCAGCCCCAGCATTTT. This chain uses TRBV2 with TRBJ1-5, with D unclear. The CDR3 totals 15 residues. V shed 6 bases and J shed 0 bases, with 12 bases lying between them. CDR1 and CDR2 from the germline V gene are SNHLY and FYNNEI.

V usage is TRBV18 and J usage is TRBJ1-5; 10 positions match TRBD1. Germline trimming cut 5 bases from V and 1 base from J; bases unmatched to any gene: 11. Germline CDR1 is KGHSH and CDR2 is LQKENI. The CDR3 runs 18 residues. CDR3 in DNA: TGTGCCAGCTCATCCGGGGACAGGGGAATTCGGAGCAATCAGCCCCAGCATTTT. Amino acid sequence: CASSSGDRGIRSNQPQHF.

There are a few counts of this clone. The V and J genes are TRBV4-1 and TRBJ1-1; 7 nucleotides align to TRBD1. Unmatched junction bases numbered 7, after V lost 6 bases and J lost 6 bases. There are 13 residues in the CDR3. Germline V gene sequence: CDR1 MGHRA, CDR2 YSYEKL. CDR3 in amino acids: CASRIGGAAEAFF. The CDR3 DNA reads TGCGCCAGCAGGATAGGGGGCGCCGCTGAAGCTTTCTTT.

The chain recombines TRBV21-1 with TRBJ1-4. TRBV21-1 is termed a pseudogene. The CDR3 covers 14 residues. The CDR3 protein is CASSRDFRNEKLFF. The CDR3 bases are TGTGCCAGCAGCCGGGACTTCCGCAATGAAAAACTGTTTTTT.